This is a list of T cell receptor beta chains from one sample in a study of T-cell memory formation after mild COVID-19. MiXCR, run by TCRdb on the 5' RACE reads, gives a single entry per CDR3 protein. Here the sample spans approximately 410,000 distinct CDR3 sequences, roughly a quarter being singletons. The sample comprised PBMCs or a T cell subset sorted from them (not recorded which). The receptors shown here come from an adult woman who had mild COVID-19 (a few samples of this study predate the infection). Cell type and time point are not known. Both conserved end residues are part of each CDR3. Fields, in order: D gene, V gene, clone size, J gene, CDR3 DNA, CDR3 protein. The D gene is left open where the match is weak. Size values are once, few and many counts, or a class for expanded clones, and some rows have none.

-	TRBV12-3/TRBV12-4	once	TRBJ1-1	TGTGCCAGCAGTGAAGGGACTCCAGAGGGTCACACTGAAGCTTTCTTT	CASSEGTPEGHTEAFF
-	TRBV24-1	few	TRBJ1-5	TGTGCCACCAGCAGGGGCGAGGGGAGCAATCAGCCCCAGCATTTT	CATSRGEGSNQPQHF
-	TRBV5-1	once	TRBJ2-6	TGCGCCAGCAGCTTGGCCGGGCAGTCGGGGGCCAACGTCCTGACTTTC	CASSLAGQSGANVLTF
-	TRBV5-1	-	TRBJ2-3	TGCGCCAGCAGGGAGACCACGAGGGATACGCAGTATTTT	CASRETTRDTQYF
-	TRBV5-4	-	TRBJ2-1	TGTGCCAGCAGCTTGTTAGGGAACAATGAGCAGTTCTTC	CASSLLGNNEQFF
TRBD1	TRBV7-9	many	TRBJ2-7	TGTGCCAGCAGCCATACAGGGGGCTACGAGCAGTACTTC	CASSHTGGYEQYF
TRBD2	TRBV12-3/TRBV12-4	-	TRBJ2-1	TGTGCCAGCAGTGTACGGACTAGCGGGGTCGGGTTCTTC	CASSVRTSGVGFF
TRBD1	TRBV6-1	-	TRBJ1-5	TGTGCCAGCAGTGATAATCTGGGACAGGGAACATATCAGCCCCAGCATTTT	CASSDNLGQGTYQPQHF
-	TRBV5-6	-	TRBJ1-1	TGTGCCAGCAGCTTGAAAACAGTGAACACTGAAGCTTTCTTT	CASSLKTVNTEAFF
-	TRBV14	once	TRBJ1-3	TGTGCCAGCAGCCGCCGGGACCTCTCTGGAAACACCATATATTTT	CASSRRDLSGNTIYF
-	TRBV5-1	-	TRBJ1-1	TGCGCCAGCAGCCTCCTTGGGGGAATGAACACTGAAGCTTTCTTT	CASSLLGGMNTEAFF
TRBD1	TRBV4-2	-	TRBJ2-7	TGTGCCAGCAGCCACCCAGGACAGGGGGCAGGCGAGCAGTACTTC	CASSHPGQGAGEQYF
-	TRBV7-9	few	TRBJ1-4	TGTGCCAGCAGCTTTGCAGGGGATAGTGAAAAACTGTTTTTT	CASSFAGDSEKLFF
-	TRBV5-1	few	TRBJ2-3	TGCGCCAGCAGCCCACATCCTGAAGATACGCAGTATTTT	CASSPHPEDTQYF
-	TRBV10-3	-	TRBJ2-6	TGTGCCATCAGAGACAGTTCTGGGGCCAACGTCCTGACTTTC	CAIRDSSGANVLTF
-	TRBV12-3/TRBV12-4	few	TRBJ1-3	TGTGCCAGCGAAAGGACACGGAGCTCTGGAAACACCATATATTTT	CASERTRSSGNTIYF
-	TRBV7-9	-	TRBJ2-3	TGTGCCAGCAGCCCGAGAGTAAGCGCAGATACGCAGTATTTT	CASSPRVSADTQYF
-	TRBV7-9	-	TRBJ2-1	TGTGCCAGCAGCTTCACAGGGATCGACGGGAATGAGCAGTTCTTC	CASSFTGIDGNEQFF
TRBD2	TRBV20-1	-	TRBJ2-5	TGCAGTGCTAGGGAGGGCAGCGGGAGGGAGACCCAGTACTTC	CSAREGSGRETQYF
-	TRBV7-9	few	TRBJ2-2	TGTGCCAGCAGCTTAGCGCGTCTCACCGGGGAGCTGTTTTTT	CASSLARLTGELFF
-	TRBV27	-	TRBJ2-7	TGTGCCAGCAGCCCACCGGGGTATCTCGCCTACGAGCAGTACTTC	CASSPPGYLAYEQYF
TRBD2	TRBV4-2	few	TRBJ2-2	TGTGCCAGCAGCCCCGGGACTAGCGGGACGAACACCGGGGAGCTGTTTTTT	CASSPGTSGTNTGELFF
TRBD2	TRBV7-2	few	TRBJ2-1	TGTGCCAGCAGAATGACCAGCGGGAAGCGTACCAATGAGCAGTTCTTC	CASRMTSGKRTNEQFF
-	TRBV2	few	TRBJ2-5	TGTGCCAGCAGTGCCTTCGGGACGAACGGAGGGACCCAGTACTTC	CASSAFGTNGGTQYF
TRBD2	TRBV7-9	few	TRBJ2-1	TGTGCCAGCAGCCGTAGCGGGAACTCCTACAATGAGCAGTTCTTC	CASSRSGNSYNEQFF
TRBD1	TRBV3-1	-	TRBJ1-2	TGTGCCAGCAGCCAAGGAGGGACAGCCTTCTTC	CASSQGGTAFF
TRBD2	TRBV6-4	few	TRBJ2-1	TGTGCCAGCAGTGAATATCACGGGGGGGCTAATGAGCAGTTCTTC	CASSEYHGGANEQFF
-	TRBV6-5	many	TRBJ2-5	TGTGCCAGCAGTTACTCTAGAGAGACCCAGTACTTC	CASSYSRETQYF
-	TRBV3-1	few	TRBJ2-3	TGTGCCAGCAGCCAAGCGAATAAAGATACGCAGTATTTT	CASSQANKDTQYF
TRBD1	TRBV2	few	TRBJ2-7	TGTGCCAGCAGCCGACAGGGCCAAGGGTTGGACGAGCAGTACTTC	CASSRQGQGLDEQYF
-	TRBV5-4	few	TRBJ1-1	TGTGCCAGCAGCTTGGAACAGGGCCATAACACTGAAGCTTTCTTT	CASSLEQGHNTEAFF
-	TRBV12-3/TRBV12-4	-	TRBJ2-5	TGTGCCAGCAGTTCACCTGGTGGGGACTCCGAACAAGAGACCCAGTACTTC	CASSSPGGDSEQETQYF
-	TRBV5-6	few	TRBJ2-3	TGTGCCAGCAGTTTTATCACAGATACGCAGTATTTT	CASSFITDTQYF
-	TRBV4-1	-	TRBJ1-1	TGCGCCAGCAGCCATACCAGCAACGAAGCTTTCTTT	CASSHTSNEAFF
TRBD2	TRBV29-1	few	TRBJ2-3	TGCAGCGTATCCAGAGCGGGAGTAGGCACAGATACGCAGTATTTT	CSVSRAGVGTDTQYF
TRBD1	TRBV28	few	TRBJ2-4	TGTGCCAGCACCACACCTGGGACAGGGGGAAACATTCAGTACTTC	CASTTPGTGGNIQYF
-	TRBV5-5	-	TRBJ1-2	TGTGCCAGCACCACCCAGGGTAATAGAGGCGGCTACACCTTC	CASTTQGNRGGYTF
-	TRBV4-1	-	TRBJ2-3	TGCGCCAGCAGCCGTGAGGGGACTTCCACAGATACGCAGTATTTT	CASSREGTSTDTQYF
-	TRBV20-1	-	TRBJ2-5	TGCAGTGCTAGAGGCTTTCAAGAGACCCAGTACTTC	CSARGFQETQYF
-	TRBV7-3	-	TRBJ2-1	TGTGCCAGCAGCCCCCGACAGGTTCACAATGAGCAGTTCTTC	CASSPRQVHNEQFF
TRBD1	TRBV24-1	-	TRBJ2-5	TGTGCCACCAGTGATGCCGGGACAGGAGAAAAAGAGACCCAGTACTTC	CATSDAGTGEKETQYF
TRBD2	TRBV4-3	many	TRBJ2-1	TGCGCCAGCAGCCAAGTCGGGGGGGTCGATGAGCAGTTCTTC	CASSQVGGVDEQFF
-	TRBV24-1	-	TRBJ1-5	TGTGCCACCTCTGAGAGGGGGGGCTATAGCAATCAGCCCCAGCATTTT	CATSERGGYSNQPQHF
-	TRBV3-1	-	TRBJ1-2	TGTGCCAGCAGCCACCGGGCCAGGGGTGGCTACACCTTC	CASSHRARGGYTF
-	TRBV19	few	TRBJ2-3	TGTGCCAGTAGTTGGCAGCGAAGCACAGATACGCAGTATTTT	CASSWQRSTDTQYF
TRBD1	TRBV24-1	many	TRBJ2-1	TGTGCCACCAGCCGATGGACAGGGTTATACAATGAGCAGTTCTTC	CATSRWTGLYNEQFF
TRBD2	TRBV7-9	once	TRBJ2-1	TGTGCCAGCAGCTTAGTGCTTAGGACTAGCGGGAATCATGAGCAGTTCTTC	CASSLVLRTSGNHEQFF
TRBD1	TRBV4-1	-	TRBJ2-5	TGCGCCAGCAGCCAGGGACAGGGAGCGGAGACCCAGTACTTC	CASSQGQGAETQYF
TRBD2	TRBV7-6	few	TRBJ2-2	TGTGCCAGCAGCTCGGGACTAGCGGGGGAAAACACCGGGGAGCTGTTTTTT	CASSSGLAGENTGELFF